The 20 T cell receptor beta chains below all came from one sample that was sequenced in a study of neoadjuvant anti-PD-1 for oral cavity cancer. Method: immunoSEQ multiplex PCR; TCRdb's copy keeps in-frame clones and lacks some. The table has approximately 7,800 clones, about 60% seen once; the top ten hold approximately 6%. The sequencing here drew on tumor tissue, taken before nivolumab (anti-PD-1) treatment. The receptors originated from a person between 40 and 85 years old with oral cavity squamous cell carcinoma.

V is TRBV5-1 and J is TRBJ2-5; 10 nucleotides agree with TRBD2. CDR1 is SGHRS and CDR2 is YFSETQ in the germline V gene. V dropped 0 bases and J dropped 5; count of bases not matched to a gene: 7. CDR3 length: 16 amino acids. DNA of the CDR3: TGCGCCAGCAGCTTGGAGCCTAGCGGGAGCGGGGAGACCCAGTACTTC. This codes for CASSLEPSGSGETQYF. The full variable domain, with the rest looked up from reference TRBV5-1 and TRBJ2-5, is KAGVTQTPRYLIKTRGQQVTLSCSPISGHRSVSWYQQTPGQGLQFLFEYFSETQRNKGNFPGRFSGRQFSNSRSEMNVSTLELGDSALYLCASSLEPSGSGETQYFGPGTRLLVL.

The chain combines TRBV6-6 with TRBJ1-5; D ambiguous. Germline V gene data show CDR1 as MNHNY and CDR2 as SVGAGI (reference sequence). The CDR3 is 13 residues long. The V gene lost 7 bases and the J gene lost 5 bases, with 12 bases spanning the gap. CDR3 amino acids: CASTLRAYQPQHF. CDR3 bases: TGTGCCAGCACCCTAAGGGCCTATCAGCCCCAGCATTTT.

The chain carries TRBV2 and TRBJ1-6; D is unresolved. Per germline, CDR1 SNHLY and CDR2 FYNNEI. The V end was cut by 7 bases, the J end by 9 bases, with 7 bases between. The CDR3 runs to 11 residues. CDR3 region: CASTYASPLHF. DNA for the CDR3: TGTGCCAGCACCTACGCTTCACCCCTCCACTTT. The whole variable domain, filled in from reference TRBV2 and TRBJ1-6, reads EPEVTQTPSHQVTQMGQEVILRCVPISNHLYFYWYRQILGQKVEFLVSFYNNEISEKSEIFDDQFSVERPDGSNFTLKIRSTKLEDSAMYFCASTYASPLHFGNGTRLTVT.

This clone appeared a single time. As DNA, the CDR3 is TGTGCCAGTAGTATAGGGCGAGCTTCTGGAAACACCATATATTTT. Translated, it gives CASSIGRASGNTIYF. The J gene is TRBJ1-3, the V gene TRBV19; D ambiguous. CDR1 and CDR2 (germline): LNHDA, SQIVND (reference sequence). V gave up 1 base and J gave up 1 base, with 8 bases separating them. The CDR3 length is 15 residues.

In this sample, this clone turned up once. The rearrangement links TRBV5-1 to TRBJ1-3; possible D gene TRBD1, 5 bases. The CDR3 sequence is 15 residues long. Between the trimmed V and J ends, which lost 3 bases and 2 bases, there was a span of 12 bases. Germline loops: CDR1 SGHRS, CDR2 YFSETQ. The CDR3 DNA reads as TGCGCCAGCAGCTACCCGACAGTTACTGGAAACACCATATATTTT. Protein: CASSYPTVTGNTIYF. Drawing the rest from reference TRBV5-1 and TRBJ1-3, the complete variable domain is KAGVTQTPRYLIKTRGQQVTLSCSPISGHRSVSWYQQTPGQGLQFLFEYFSETQRNKGNFPGRFSGRQFSNSRSEMNVSTLELGDSALYLCASSYPTVTGNTIYFGEGSWLTVV.

The sample holds a few counts of this clone. This CDR3 reads CASKSREYSNQPQHF. The CDR3 nucleotides are TGTGCCAGCAAGTCTCGGGAATATAGCAATCAGCCCCAGCATTTT. The chain uses TRBV6-5 and TRBJ1-5; D unclear. Per the germline V gene, CDR1 is MNHEY and CDR2 is SVGAGI. The CDR3 spans 15 residues. V lost 7 bases to trimming and J lost 0 bases, with 13 bases between them.

The chain joins TRBV6-5 to TRBJ1-2; a possible D gene is TRBD1 (5 bases). Germline lookup yields CDR1 MNHEY and CDR2 SVGAGI. The CDR3 spans 12 residues. V was cut by 2 bases and J by 7 bases, with 8 bases left in between. The CDR3 is CASSYGGAGYTF. The CDR3 region has the DNA TGTGCCAGCAGTTACGGAGGGGCTGGCTACACCTTC.

The chain links TRBV5-6 to TRBJ2-2; D is undetermined. Trimming stripped 4 bases from V and 8 bases from J, with 15 bases between. The CDR3 sequence is 14 residues long. Germline assignment: CDR1 SGHDT and CDR2 YYEEEE. The CDR3 DNA reads as TGTGCCAGCAGCCCGATTGGGGTCCAGGGGGAGCTGTTTTTT. Protein product: CASSPIGVQGELFF.

The chain carries TRBV30 and TRBJ1-1; maybe TRBD1 (5 bases). Germline values: CDR1 GTSNPN, CDR2 SVGIG (reference sequence). The CDR3 runs to 13 residues. V was cut by 8 bases and J by 5 bases, with 18 bases left in between. CDR3 DNA: TGTGCCCTCGCGGGGGGGGTAGGGACTGAAGCTTTCTTT. Its protein product is CALAGGVGTEAFF.

The chain couples TRBV16 to TRBJ1-1; D might be TRBD1 (5 bases). This CDR3 is 14 amino acids long. The V gene's germline CDR1 is KGHSY and CDR2 FQNENV. The V end lost 5 bases, the J end lost 4 bases, and 14 bases lay between the germline ends. The DNA of the CDR3 is TGTGCCAGCAGCTTCTATCAGGGTCGCACTGAAGCTTTCTTT. Encoded protein: CASSFYQGRTEAFF.

This clone showed up just a few times. Germline and junction disagree at one end, which may indicate a read error. The chain joins TRBV27 to TRBJ1-3; TRBD1 might be the D (6 bases). The CDR3 totals 12 residues. Germline V gene data show CDR1 as MNHEY and CDR2 as SMNVEV (reference sequence). CDR3 sequence: CATLITSRGEGF. The CDR3 coding sequence is TGTGCCACCTTGATCACGTCGAGGGGGGAAGGATTT.

The chain is built from TRBV19 and TRBJ2-1; either TRBD1 or TRBD2 may supply D (5 bases each). This CDR3 has 16 residues. The germline CDR1 and CDR2 sequences are LNHDA and SQIVND (reference sequence). Trimming cost V 11 bases and J 6 bases, with 26 bases left between them. CDR3 bases: TGTGCCGCCTCAACCCCCCGGGACGGCCTACGCAATGAGCAGTTCTTC. It codes for CAASTPRDGLRNEQFF.

The gene calls are TRBV11-2 and TRBJ2-5; TRBD2 agrees at 9 bases. J was trimmed by 4 bases and V by 3 bases; bases with no gene match: 3. This CDR3 region has 14 residues. Germline assignment: CDR1 SGHAT and CDR2 FQNNGV. The CDR3 DNA follows: TGTGCCAGCAGCTTTAGAGCGGGAGGAGAGACCCAGTACTTC. This sequence encodes CASSFRAGGETQYF.

This clone came up a few times. The rearrangement joins TRBV7-2 to TRBJ2-7; 8 positions match TRBD1. The CDR3 runs 12 residues. The germline V gene encodes CDR1 SGHTA and CDR2 FQGNSA. Trimming took 5 bases from V and 4 from J; bases not matched to a gene: 1. The CDR3 DNA sequence: TGTGCCAGCAGCCGGGACAGGTACGAGCAGTACTTC. As protein: CASSRDRYEQYF. The full variable domain, its missing parts supplied by reference TRBV7-2 and TRBJ2-7, is GAGVSQSPSNKVTEKGKDVELRCDPISGHTALYWYRQSLGQGLEFLIYFQGNSAPDKSGLPSDRFSAERTGGSVSTLTIQRTQQEDSAVYLCASSRDRYEQYFGPGTRLTVT.

This clone has only a few counts. This rearrangement joins TRBV25-1 to TRBJ1-6; D uncertain. The germline V gene has CDR1 MGHDK and CDR2 SYGVNS. The CDR3 covers 12 residues. Trimming took off 3 bases at V and 8 bases at J, with 5 bases between the two ends. The CDR3 bases are TGTGCCAGCAGTGAGGGATATTCACCCCTCCACTTT. This encodes CASSEGYSPLHF.

This chain links TRBV19 with TRBJ2-2; 8 bases fit TRBD2. Germline V CDR1 and CDR2: LNHDA, SQIVND (reference sequence). J lost 3 bases, V lost 7 bases, and 7 bases had no gene match. This CDR3 is 15 amino acids long. Written as DNA, the CDR3 is TGTGCCAGTATACTCGACGGGAGGGACACCGGGGAGCTGTTTTTT. Its protein is CASILDGRDTGELFF.

The chain recombines TRBV28 with TRBJ1-2; 7 nucleotides align to TRBD1. The CDR3 is made up of 14 amino acids. CDR1 is MDHEN, CDR2 SYDVKM, per germline. J was trimmed by 2 bases and V by 3 bases; bases with no gene match: 3. The CDR3 sequence is CASSFGTANYGYTF. The CDR3 DNA sequence: TGTGCCAGCAGTTTCGGGACAGCAAACTATGGCTACACCTTC.

V usage is TRBV27 and J usage is TRBJ2-6; D not certain. Germline V gene sequence: CDR1 MNHEY, CDR2 SMNVEV (reference sequence). This CDR3 spans 16 amino acids. V lost 3 bases to trimming and J lost 1 base, with 10 bases between them. CDR3 region: CASSFSLGSGANVLTF. CDR3 sequence (DNA): TGTGCCAGCAGTTTTAGTCTAGGTTCTGGGGCCAACGTCCTGACTTTC.

This chain connects TRBV11-2 to TRBJ2-7; D unclear. In germline, CDR1 is SGHAT, CDR2 FQNNGV. The V end lost 4 bases, the J end lost 7 bases, and 20 bases lay between the germline ends. CDR3 length: 15 amino acids. The DNA for the CDR3 is TGTGCCAGCAGCTCTCTCTCCTCTCGAGGAGATGAGCAGTACTTC. Amino acid sequence: CASSSLSSRGDEQYF.

The rearrangement links TRBV9 to TRBJ1-6, with D possibly being TRBD1 (6 bases). The CDR3 spans 14 residues. Trimming pared 7 bases from V and 9 bases from J, leaving 17 bases between. The germline V gene has CDR1 SGDLS and CDR2 YYNGEE. CDR3 sequence (DNA): TGTGCCAGCGGCCCGGGGGCAGTAGGTTCACCCCTCCACTTT. Its protein product is CASGPGAVGSPLHF. The full variable domain, rest sourced from reference TRBV9 and TRBJ1-6, is DSGVTQTPKHLITATGQRVTLRCSPRSGDLSVYWYQQSLDQGLQFLIQYYNGEERAKGNILERFSAQQFPDLHSELNLSSLELGDSALYFCASGPGAVGSPLHFGNGTRLTVT.